This T cell receptor (beta chain) came from a study of tumor-infiltrating lymphocytes in localized non-small cell lung cancer listed by TCRdb under 2021. For the wider study: The cohort included patients whose samples were collected after neoadjuvant chemotherapy, as well as both smokers and never-smokers and several histologies. The paired tumor versus uninvolved lung comparison of immunoSEQ T-cell fraction included a few dozen patients. From each patient came resected tumor tissue plus uninvolved lung tissue from that same patient, and the uninvolved lung tissue was described as non-adjacent to the tumor. TCR sequencing was one of several integrated assays, alongside flow cytometry, multiplex immunofluorescence, RNA-seq, exome sequencing and proteomics, applied to the same patients. In total, the ICON cohort was made up of about 160 surgical patients who had localized non-small cell lung cancer and whose tumors were resected. What the research found in general, with its limitations: TCR-derived T-cell fraction did not differ between the flow cytometry-defined immunotypes IM1 (good prognosis) and IM2 (poor prognosis). Because assay coverage varied across patients depending on available tissue quantity, TCR sequencing was performed for only a subset of the cohort. Higher T cell infiltration in tumors than in uninvolved lung tissue was supported by TCRbeta sequencing, consistent with immunofluorescence CD3 counts. Because different pieces of the same tissue were used for different assays, technical variation could not be separated from intratumor heterogeneity.

At the junction V is shortened by 2 bases and J by 6 bases, with 8 bases in between. The CDR3 covers 13 residues, taking in both the cysteine and the phenylalanine. Of all the DNA, just the CDR3 is kept, 39 bases in frame from base 1. Per the germline V gene, MNHEY is the CDR1 and SVGAGI is the CDR2. Patient enrollment in ICON started in the first half of 2016, and the final patient was enrolled in the second half of 2018. From a subcohort of 76 patients, fresh tumor and matched uninvolved tissue were collected for in-depth immune analyses, including TCR sequencing. TCR sequencing was performed on DNA isolated from bulk tissue, without cell sorting. The immunoSEQ assay used for TCR sequencing gave the T-cell fraction in both tumor and uninvolved lung tissue. The paper's data handling went like this. For survival analysis, patients were split into high (upper tertile) and low (lower two tertiles) T-cell fraction groups and compared by log-rank test. A signed-rank test was used to test differences in T-cell fraction between paired tumor and uninvolved lung samples. Drawn from immuneACCESS, this table holds only the in-frame rearrangements with V and J called that TCRdb kept. Clones are partly lost; checked studies trace under half to an unresolved V gene and leave the rest unexplained. V, J and clone size derive from that table, while D and trimming were established from the DNA sequence. The sample table contains about 7,200 clones; only one count was recorded for 55% to 70% of them. The top ten hold 10% to 15% of the sample.

As for this clone: Its recognized antigen is unknown. No much larger clonotype is one base removed from it; base qualities were not supplied.

What was sequenced was uninvolved lung tissue not adjacent to the tumor. This sequence originates from a human donor with non-small cell lung cancer. The chain is assembled from TRBV6-5 and TRBJ1-5; too little of a D gene remains to name it. The CDR3 region: CASSYRVGQPQHF. The DNA sequence is TGTGCCAGCAGTTACAGGGTTGGTCAGCCCCAGCATTTT.